This T cell receptor (beta chain) is drawn from a study of blood T cell repertoires in COVID-19 (dated by TCRdb to 2019 to 2021). In terms of the full investigation: The collaborator samples originated in the United States, Italy and Spain and spanned the acute and convalescent phases of COVID-19. The prospective study material was composed of cDNA or gDNA derived from T cells, B-cell-depleted T cells, or PBMCs. Deeply sampled blood TCRbeta repertoires from subjects exposed to, actively infected with, or recovered from COVID-19 were included in the dataset. The repertoires were released in a freely available public database intended as a resource for research on the immune response to SARS-CoV-2. Samples were obtained from the ongoing ImmuneRACE study (first 160 participants) and from over a thousand subjects provided by 6 global collaborators. Sample metadata almost always included a de-identified subject ID, COVID-19 status, age in years and sex. Where available, HLA class I and class II types were obtained from metadata supplied by the sample provider rather than from assay-based typing.

TCRbeta CDR3 regions were amplified from genomic DNA using the immunoSEQ Assay, a bias-controlled multiplex PCR. As for the authors' bioinformatics: The number of nucleated cells in each sample was estimated by amplification of reference gene primers within the assay. To quantify the absolute abundance of each unique TCRbeta CDR3 rearrangement, sequence reads were collapsed and filtered. For each sample, productive Simpson clonality was calculated by taking the square root of Simpson's diversity index across productive rearrangements. Drawn from immuneACCESS, this table holds only the in-frame rearrangements with V and J called that TCRdb kept. Clones are partly lost; checked studies trace under half to an unresolved V gene and leave the rest unexplained. The D gene and trimming were derived from the DNA, and the V and J assignments and clone size from that table. The sample table contains approximately 270,000 clones; only one count was recorded for 87% of them. 3% of the sample is held by the ten biggest clonotypes.

Beyond this particular receptor, the publication reports: How much clinical and demographic metadata was included differed by source and by participant, and the metadata was provided uncurated.

Collaborating institutions collected whole blood in K2EDTA tubes following their own protocols. Collaborator samples were shipped for TCRbeta analysis as frozen whole blood, isolated PBMCs, or DNA extracted from either sample type. CDR1 and CDR2 are read off the germline V gene (reference sequence) as WNHNN and SYGVQD. A distance of 10 bases separates the germline ends of V and J, which lose 4 bases and 4 bases respectively. Inclusive of the bounding cysteine and phenylalanine, the CDR3 is 13 residues long. Only CDR3 DNA is held: 39 bases, read in frame from base 1. Note on this clone: Its antigen is currently not known. No much larger clone exists at a distance of one base, and base qualities are not known.

The chain was built from TRBV10-1 and TRBJ1-1, with TRBD1 perhaps the D gene, on 6 matching bases. The clonotype originates from a man aged 18 to 35 with active or convalescent COVID-19. Sequencing was carried out using peripheral blood. The CDR3 reads CASSATGTTEAFF. The sequence in DNA is TGCGCCAGCAGTGCCACAGGGACCACTGAAGCTTTCTTT.